This T cell receptor (beta chain) is drawn from a study of identical twins. Regarding the study as a whole: Models underestimated out-of-frame TCR alpha sharing in monozygotic twins.

Remarks on this clonotype: Its specificity is not known.

Template switching added a universal primer site, and cDNA bore unique molecular identifiers. A single record per CDR3 protein comes from TCRdb applying MiXCR to the 5' RACE reads. The sample lists some 570,000 distinct CDR3 sequences; around 22% were seen once. This same sample was also taken into another study, of yellow fever vaccine responses in identical twins.

Sequencing input: CD4+ T cells sorted from blood. The clonotype originates from a woman younger than 30 in good health.

The CDR3 is CASRATGYNEQFF. CDR3 coding DNA: TGTGCCAGCAGAGCGACAGGGTACAATGAGCAGTTCTTC. The rearrangement joins TRBV11-2 to TRBJ2-1; 7 nucleotides align to TRBD1. The CDR3 is made up of 13 amino acids. Trimming cost V 6 bases and J 4 bases; bases outside gene matches: 3. Looked up from germline, CDR1 is SGHAT and CDR2 is FQNNGV.